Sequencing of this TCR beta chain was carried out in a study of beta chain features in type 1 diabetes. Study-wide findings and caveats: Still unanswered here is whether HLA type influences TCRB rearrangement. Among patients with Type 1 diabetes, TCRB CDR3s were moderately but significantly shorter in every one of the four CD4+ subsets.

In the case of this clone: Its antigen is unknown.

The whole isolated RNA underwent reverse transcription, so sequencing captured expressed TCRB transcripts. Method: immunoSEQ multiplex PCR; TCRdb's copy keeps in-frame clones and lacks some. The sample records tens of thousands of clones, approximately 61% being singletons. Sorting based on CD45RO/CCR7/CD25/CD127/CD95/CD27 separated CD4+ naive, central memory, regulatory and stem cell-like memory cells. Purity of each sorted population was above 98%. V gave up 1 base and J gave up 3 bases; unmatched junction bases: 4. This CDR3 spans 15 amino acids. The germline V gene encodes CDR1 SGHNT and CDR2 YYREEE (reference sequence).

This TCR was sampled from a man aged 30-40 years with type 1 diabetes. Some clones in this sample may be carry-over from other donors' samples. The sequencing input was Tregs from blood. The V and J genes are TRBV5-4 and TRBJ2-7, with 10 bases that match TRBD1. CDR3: CASSLPGQGFYEQYF. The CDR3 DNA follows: TGTGCCAGCAGCTTGCCGGGACAGGGGTTCTACGAGCAGTACTTC.